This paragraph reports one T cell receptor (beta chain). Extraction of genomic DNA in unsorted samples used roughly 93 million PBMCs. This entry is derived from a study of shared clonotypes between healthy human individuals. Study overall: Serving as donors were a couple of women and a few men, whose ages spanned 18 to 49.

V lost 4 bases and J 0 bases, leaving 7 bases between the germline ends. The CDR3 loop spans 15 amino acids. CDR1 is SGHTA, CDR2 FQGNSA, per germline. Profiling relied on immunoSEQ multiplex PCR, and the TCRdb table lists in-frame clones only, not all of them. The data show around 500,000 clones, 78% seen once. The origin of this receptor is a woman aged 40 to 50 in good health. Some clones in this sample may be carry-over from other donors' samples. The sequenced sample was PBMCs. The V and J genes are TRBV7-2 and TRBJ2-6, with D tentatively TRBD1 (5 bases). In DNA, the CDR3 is TGTGCCAGCAGCTACACAGGCTCTGGGGCCAACGTCCTGACTTTC. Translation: CASSYTGSGANVLTF.